A single sample is the source of the 27 T cell receptor beta chains below, sequenced in a study of blood T cell repertoires in COVID-19. Only in-frame clones appear in the TCRdb table, and some are missing; sequencing was by immunoSEQ multiplex PCR. Counted here are about 190,000 clones, about nine tenths occurring once; the ten biggest clones make up around 1.2%. Sequencing was done on a sample of peripheral blood. These receptors were collected from a man younger than 40 with acute or convalescent COVID-19.

The chain joins TRBV6-5 to TRBJ2-1; 7 positions match TRBD1. The germline CDR1 and CDR2 sequences are MNHEY and SVGAGI. This CDR3 region has 15 residues. Unmatched junction bases numbered 10, after V lost 6 bases and J lost 5 bases. The CDR3 loop reads CASRETGSRDNEQFF. In nucleotides, the CDR3 is TGTGCCAGCAGGGAGACAGGGAGCCGGGACAATGAGCAGTTCTTC.

The V call is TRBV6-5, the J call TRBJ1-1; D gene ambiguous. Germline V gene data show CDR1 as MNHEY and CDR2 as SVGAGI. V was pared by 8 bases and J by 6 bases, with 10 bases between. The CDR3 loop spans 11 amino acids. CDR3 nucleotides: TGTGCCAGCCTCGATCGCGCTGAAGCTTTCTTT. The encoded protein is CASLDRAEAFF.

The rearrangement links TRBV7-6 to TRBJ2-2; D may be TRBD1 (6 bases). The V gene's germline CDR1 is SGHVS and CDR2 FNYEAQ. V lost 0 bases and J lost 3, with 17 bases in between. The CDR3 covers 18 residues. The CDR3 loop is CASSLAPGTQDYTGELFF. CDR3 nucleotides: TGTGCCAGCAGCTTAGCGCCCGGGACACAAGATTACACCGGGGAGCTGTTTTTT.

The table lists this clone with a count of one. The rearrangement uses TRBV6-4 and TRBJ2-3, with D perhaps matching TRBD2 (6 bases). V lost 6 bases and J 2 bases, leaving 12 bases between the germline ends. This CDR3 has 14 residues. The germline gives CDR1 MRHNA, CDR2 SNTAGT. CDR3 amino acids: CASREGSPTDTQYF. For the CDR3, the DNA is TGTGCCAGCAGGGAGGGGTCCCCCACAGATACGCAGTATTTT.

This chain uses TRBV6-5 with TRBJ2-7; 7 bases match TRBD2. In germline, CDR1 is MNHEY, CDR2 SVGAGI. The CDR3 sequence is 14 residues long. Trimming cost V 6 bases and J 4 bases; bases outside gene matches: 9. The CDR3 DNA reads as TGTGCCAGCAGAGGGCGGGGGATAGGTTACGAGCAGTACTTC. Translating gives CASRGRGIGYEQYF.

This clone was detected a few times. J is TRBJ1-2 and V is TRBV28; D remains unclear. Trimming took 5 bases from V and 6 from J, leaving 16 bases between them. Germline values: CDR1 MDHEN, CDR2 SYDVKM. The CDR3 loop spans 14 amino acids. CDR3 protein: CASSLRQAADGYTF. CDR3 bases: TGTGCCAGCAGTCTCCGTCAGGCTGCTGATGGCTACACCTTC.

The rearrangement links TRBV18 to TRBJ2-2; 7 bases line up with TRBD2. V lost 3 bases to trimming and J lost 0 bases; unmatched junction nucleotides: 4. The CDR3 is made up of 16 amino acids. Germline V lookup: CDR1 KGHSH, CDR2 LQKENI. The CDR3 nucleotides read TGTGCCAGCTCACCCGGGACTATCGCGAACACCGGGGAGCTGTTTTTT. This codes for CASSPGTIANTGELFF.

Here the CDR3 reads CASSLAAGPGNTIYF. CDR3 DNA sequence: TGCGCCAGCAGCTTGGCCGCGGGGCCTGGAAACACCATATATTTT. The chain combines TRBV5-1 with TRBJ1-3, with D possibly matching TRBD1 (5 bases). The CDR3 totals 15 residues. Germline V lookup: CDR1 SGHRS, CDR2 YFSETQ. Trimming removed 0 bases from V and 2 bases from J, with 9 bases in between. Supplemented by reference TRBV5-1 and TRBJ1-3, the full variable domain reads KAGVTQTPRYLIKTRGQQVTLSCSPISGHRSVSWYQQTPGQGLQFLFEYFSETQRNKGNFPGRFSGRQFSNSRSEMNVSTLELGDSALYLCASSLAAGPGNTIYFGEGSWLTVV.

This sequence joins TRBV6-4 and TRBJ2-3; the match to TRBD2 covers 13 bases. The CDR3 sequence is 18 residues long. CDR1 MRHNA and CDR2 SNTAGT come from the germline V gene. The V and J ends lost 3 bases and 1 base, in that order; junction bases with no gene match: 7. The CDR3 loop is CASSETSGGARGTDTQYF. The CDR3, as DNA: TGTGCCAGCAGTGAAACTAGCGGGGGGGCCCGGGGCACAGATACGCAGTATTTT.

The CDR3 sequence: CASRNTGRNQPQHF. CDR3 in DNA: TGTGCCAGCAGAAATACAGGGCGCAATCAGCCCCAGCATTTT. This chain links TRBV27 with TRBJ1-5; tentative D call: TRBD1 (6 bases). V shed 6 bases and J shed 2 bases, with 11 bases lying between them. CDR1 is MNHEY and CDR2 is SMNVEV in the germline V gene (reference sequence). CDR3 length: 14 residues.

V gene TRBV3-1 (or the pseudogene TRBV3-2) combines with J gene TRBJ2-3, with 7 bases fitting TRBD2. J was trimmed by 5 bases and V by 6 bases; bases with no gene match: 8. This CDR3 has 14 amino acids. CDR1 and CDR2 (germline): LGHDT, YNNKEL (reference sequence). CDR3 nucleotides: TGTGCCAGCAGGGGTGCGGGAGCGGTAGATACGCAGTATTTT. Translated, it gives CASRGAGAVDTQYF.

The genes are TRBV9 and TRBJ2-2; 7 bases agree with TRBD1. The CDR3 totals 14 residues. Germline V lookup: CDR1 SGDLS, CDR2 YYNGEE. The ends lost 8 bases at V and 5 bases at J; junction bases unmatched: 9. CDR3 coding DNA: TGTGCCAGTACCTCGGGACAGCTGACCGGGGAGCTGTTTTTT. Protein sequence: CASTSGQLTGELFF. The full variable domain, its missing parts supplied by reference TRBV9 and TRBJ2-2, is DSGVTQTPKHLITATGQRVTLRCSPRSGDLSVYWYQQSLDQGLQFLIQYYNGEERAKGNILERFSAQQFPDLHSELNLSSLELGDSALYFCASTSGQLTGELFFGEGSRLTVL.

This sequence joins TRBV28 and TRBJ1-2; unclear D gene. Germline assignment: CDR1 MDHEN and CDR2 SYDVKM. This CDR3 has 13 residues. The V gene lost 9 bases and the J gene lost 5 bases, with 16 bases spanning the gap. CDR3 protein: CASYLTTGYGYTF. CDR3 bases: TGTGCCAGTTACCTTACAACCGGGTATGGCTACACCTTC.

The J gene is TRBJ1-1, the V gene TRBV6-5; 9 bases agree with TRBD1. V gave up 6 bases and J gave up 4 bases; unmatched junction bases: 3. Per germline, CDR1 MNHEY and CDR2 SVGAGI. CDR3 length: 13 residues. For the CDR3, the DNA is TGTGCCAGCAGGAGACAGGGGGGCACTGAAGCTTTCTTT. Translation gives CASRRQGGTEAFF.

In DNA form, the CDR3 reads TGTGCCAGCAGCCAAGAAAGGACTAGCGGTGCCTACGAGCAGTACTTC. Its protein product is CASSQERTSGAYEQYF. The chain couples TRBV14 to TRBJ2-7; 10 bases line up with TRBD2. V was clipped by 0 bases and J by 2 bases; unmatched bases: 4. The CDR3 runs to 16 residues. Germline CDR1 and CDR2: SGHDN and FVKESK.

This sequence joins TRBV11-2 and TRBJ2-1; 12 bases are shared with TRBD1. Germline V gene data show CDR1 as SGHAT and CDR2 as FQNNGV. The CDR3 has 15 amino acids. V shed 10 bases, J shed 6 bases, and the junction held 10 bases outside the gene matches. CDR3 in amino acids: CATASGQGAANEQFF. In DNA, the CDR3 is TGTGCCACCGCCTCGGGACAGGGGGCAGCCAATGAGCAGTTCTTC.

V and J are TRBV5-6 and TRBJ2-7; 7 bases agree with TRBD1. Trimming at V came to 6 bases and at J to 1 base, leaving 7 bases not matched to a gene. This CDR3 is 14 amino acids long. Germline CDR1 and CDR2: SGHDT and YYEEEE. This CDR3 is CASIETGTSYEQYF. The DNA of the CDR3 is TGTGCCAGCATCGAGACAGGGACGTCCTACGAGCAGTACTTC.

This chain connects TRBV18 to TRBJ2-5; TRBD1 is a possible D gene (5 bases). V was cut by 1 base and J by 4 bases, with 7 bases left in between. Germline CDR1 KGHSH, CDR2 LQKENI. The CDR3 is 13 amino acids. The CDR3 DNA follows: TGTGCCAGCTCACCACGACAGTTAGAGACCCAGTACTTC. Protein sequence: CASSPRQLETQYF. Supplemented by reference TRBV18 and TRBJ2-5, the full variable domain reads NAGVMQNPRHLVRRRGQEARLRCSPMKGHSHVYWYRQLPEEGLKFMVYLQKENIIDESGMPKERFSAEFPKEGPSILRIQQVVRGDSAAYFCASSPRQLETQYFGPGTRLLVL.

The chain is built from TRBV28 and TRBJ2-5; possible D gene TRBD2, 6 bases. The CDR3 has 14 amino acids. The V and J ends lost 1 base and 2 bases respectively, with 8 bases between them. CDR1 and CDR2 from the germline V gene are MDHEN and SYDVKM. Here the CDR3 DNA reads TGTGCCAGCAGTTTATTAGGAGGGCAAGAGACCCAGTACTTC. Residues: CASSLLGGQETQYF.

The chain employs TRBV24-1 and TRBJ2-2; TRBD1 aligns across 9 bases. The V segment lost 1 base and the J segment 5 bases; nucleotides outside the gene matches: 1. The V gene's germline CDR1 is KGHDR and CDR2 SFDVKD. The CDR3 totals 15 residues. The CDR3 loop reads CATSDFGTGTGELFF. CDR3 DNA sequence: TGTGCCACCAGTGATTTCGGGACAGGGACCGGGGAGCTGTTTTTT.

V gene TRBV5-1 combines with J gene TRBJ2-1; D possibly corresponds to TRBD1 (5 bases). Looked up from germline, CDR1 is SGHRS and CDR2 is YFSETQ. There are 13 residues in the CDR3. V was pared by 0 bases and J by 7 bases, with 8 bases between. The CDR3 spells CASSLDPGNEQFF. CDR3 DNA: TGCGCCAGCAGCTTGGATCCAGGGAATGAGCAGTTCTTC. The full variable domain, completed using reference TRBV5-1 and TRBJ2-1, is KAGVTQTPRYLIKTRGQQVTLSCSPISGHRSVSWYQQTPGQGLQFLFEYFSETQRNKGNFPGRFSGRQFSNSRSEMNVSTLELGDSALYLCASSLDPGNEQFFGPGTRLTVL.

The chain carries TRBV5-1 and TRBJ2-1; D is unresolved. Per the germline V gene, CDR1 is SGHRS and CDR2 is YFSETQ. Trimming pared 5 bases from V and 1 base from J, leaving 10 bases between. The CDR3 contains 14 residues. The CDR3 bases are TGCGCCAGCAGGGAGCAGCTATCCTACAATGAGCAGTTCTTC. It encodes CASREQLSYNEQFF.

The chain carries TRBV27 and TRBJ1-1; 7 bases map to TRBD1. The CDR3 is 15 amino acids. Germline V gene lookup returns CDR1 MNHEY and CDR2 SMNVEV (reference sequence). Losses at the gene ends were 5 bases for V and 0 bases for J; bases not matched to a gene: 6. The CDR3 bases are TGTGCCAGCAGTAACTGGGACAGAATGAACACTGAAGCTTTCTTT. It yields the protein CASSNWDRMNTEAFF.

J is TRBJ2-3 and V is TRBV5-1, with TRBD1 matching 11 bases. In germline, CDR1 is SGHRS, CDR2 YFSETQ. This CDR3 comprises 16 residues. With 4 bases clipped from V and 5 bases from J, the junction kept 9 bases outside the gene matches. DNA of the CDR3: TGCGCCAGCAGCAGCCCCGGGACAGGGGGTGGAGATACGCAGTATTTT. As protein: CASSSPGTGGGDTQYF.

The genes are TRBV18 and TRBJ2-5; D is perhaps TRBD1 (6 bases). The V end was cut by 2 bases, the J end by 0 bases, with 13 bases between. The germline CDR1 and CDR2 sequences are KGHSH and LQKENI. This CDR3 has 16 amino acids. In DNA, the CDR3 is TGTGCCAGCTCACCAGTCGCAGGGGATGACCAAGAGACCCAGTACTTC. This sequence encodes CASSPVAGDDQETQYF.

The chain links TRBV5-1 to TRBJ2-4, with 10 bases that match TRBD1. The CDR3 has 15 amino acids. Germline assignment: CDR1 SGHRS and CDR2 YFSETQ. V dropped 4 bases and J dropped 7; count of bases not matched to a gene: 8. Here the CDR3 reads CASSILGDRGNIQYF. The DNA of the CDR3 is TGCGCCAGCAGCATCCTGGGGGACAGGGGCAACATTCAGTACTTC.

The chain carries TRBV30 and TRBJ2-1, with D maybe TRBD2 (5 bases). The CDR3 has 15 amino acids. V shed 0 bases and J shed 7 bases, with 16 bases lying between them. CDR1 is GTSNPN, CDR2 SVGIG, per germline (reference sequence). CDR3 DNA sequence: TGTGCCTGGAGTGTACTAGACGGATGGGAGAATGAGCAGTTCTTC. It is translated as CAWSVLDGWENEQFF.